A selection of T cell receptor beta chains follows, all from one sample in a study of cytomegalovirus exposure and HLA in healthy donors. Sequencing used immunoSEQ multiplex PCR; TCRdb keeps in-frame clones, though not all of them. The sample contains 220,000 or so clones, approximately 70% of which appear only once. The sequenced material came from PBMCs. Receptors originate from a woman aged 25 to 39 in good health and CMV-seronegative. Both conserved end residues are part of each CDR3. D genes are given only for firm matches. Clone size is not always given. Where it is, it says once, few, many or a class for expanded clones.

len: 18
v_gene: TRBV5-1
j_gene: TRBJ2-2
abundance: NA
d_gene: NA
CDR3nt: TGCGCCAGCAGCTTGGGACGGACTATATTTATCCCCACCGGGGAGCTGTTTTTT
CDR3aa: CASSLGRTIFIPTGELFF

len: 14
v_gene: TRBV2
j_gene: TRBJ2-5
abundance: NA
d_gene: NA
CDR3nt: TGTGCCAGCAGTGAACGGTCAGGGAGGGAGACCCAGTACTTC
CDR3aa: CASSERSGRETQYF

len: 15
v_gene: TRBV11-2
j_gene: TRBJ2-1
abundance: NA
d_gene: NA
CDR3nt: TGTGCCAGCAGCTCCCTTCGGGGGAGTTACAATGAGCAGTTCTTC
CDR3aa: CASSSLRGSYNEQFF

len: 15
v_gene: TRBV19
j_gene: TRBJ1-2
abundance: NA
d_gene: TRBD1
CDR3nt: TGTGCCAGTAGTATGGGACAGGGCCCTCTCTATGGCTACACCTTC
CDR3aa: CASSMGQGPLYGYTF

len: 17
v_gene: TRBV11-1
j_gene: TRBJ2-5
abundance: NA
d_gene: TRBD2
CDR3nt: TGTGCCAGCAGCCAAATAAGGACTAGCGGGGGGAAAGAGACCCAGTACTTC
CDR3aa: CASSQIRTSGGKETQYF

len: 14
v_gene: TRBV10-3
j_gene: TRBJ2-5
abundance: few
d_gene: TRBD1
CDR3nt: TGTGCCATCAGTGATTTCAGGGGGCAAGAGACCCAGTACTTC
CDR3aa: CAISDFRGQETQYF

len: 13
v_gene: TRBV30
j_gene: TRBJ1-1
abundance: NA
d_gene: TRBD1
CDR3nt: TGTTCCTGGAGCGGACAGGGGGGTACTGAAGCTTTCTTT
CDR3aa: CSWSGQGGTEAFF

len: 12
v_gene: TRBV30
j_gene: TRBJ1-2
abundance: few
d_gene: NA
CDR3nt: TGTGCCTGGGACAGCATATTCTATGGCTACACCTTC
CDR3aa: CAWDSIFYGYTF

len: 14
v_gene: TRBV9
j_gene: TRBJ2-3
abundance: NA
d_gene: TRBD2
CDR3nt: TGTGCCAGCACCGGGACTAGTGATCGGGGTACGCAGTATTTT
CDR3aa: CASTGTSDRGTQYF

len: 13
v_gene: TRBV6-5
j_gene: TRBJ2-7
abundance: NA
d_gene: TRBD2
CDR3nt: TGTGCCAGCAAGGAGCTAGCGGGATACGAGCAGTACTTC
CDR3aa: CASKELAGYEQYF

len: 15
v_gene: TRBV5-5
j_gene: TRBJ2-1
abundance: NA
d_gene: NA
CDR3nt: TGTGCCAGCAGCTTGGATGATGCTCTGGCGGGTGAGCAGTTCTTC
CDR3aa: CASSLDDALAGEQFF

len: 15
v_gene: TRBV13
j_gene: TRBJ2-2
abundance: NA
d_gene: TRBD1
CDR3nt: TGTGCCAGCAGTCGGGACAGGGGCTACACCGGGGAGCTGTTTTTT
CDR3aa: CASSRDRGYTGELFF

len: 14
v_gene: TRBV7-9
j_gene: TRBJ1-5
abundance: NA
d_gene: NA
CDR3nt: TGTGCCAGCAGCCGAGGGGGGGGCAATCAGCCCCAGCATTTT
CDR3aa: CASSRGGGNQPQHF

len: 14
v_gene: TRBV6-5
j_gene: TRBJ2-7
abundance: NA
d_gene: NA
CDR3nt: TGTGCCAGCAGCCCGGGACTTACCTGGAGGGAGCAGTACTTC
CDR3aa: CASSPGLTWREQYF

len: 15
v_gene: TRBV7-9
j_gene: TRBJ2-7
abundance: NA
d_gene: TRBD1
CDR3nt: TGTGCCAGCAGCTTAGGGGGACAGGGGGCTTTCGAGCAGTACTTC
CDR3aa: CASSLGGQGAFEQYF

len: 14
v_gene: TRBV19
j_gene: TRBJ1-2
abundance: few
d_gene: NA
CDR3nt: TGTGCCAGTAGTATAGAGGAGGGCCCCTATGGCTACACCTTC
CDR3aa: CASSIEEGPYGYTF

len: 13
v_gene: TRBV9
j_gene: TRBJ1-3
abundance: NA
d_gene: NA
CDR3nt: TGTGCCAGCAGCGCAAGCCCAGGAAACACCATATATTTT
CDR3aa: CASSASPGNTIYF

len: 13
v_gene: TRBV6-4
j_gene: TRBJ1-1
abundance: NA
d_gene: NA
CDR3nt: TGTGCCAGCAGTGAGGACACTGACACTGAAGCTTTCTTT
CDR3aa: CASSEDTDTEAFF

len: 14
v_gene: TRBV9
j_gene: TRBJ1-1
abundance: NA
d_gene: TRBD1
CDR3nt: TGTGCCAGCAGCGGACAGGGGGCAGGGACTGAAGCTTTCTTT
CDR3aa: CASSGQGAGTEAFF

len: 13
v_gene: TRBV28
j_gene: TRBJ1-1
abundance: NA
d_gene: NA
CDR3nt: TGTGCCAGCAGTTGGGGGGGTCGGACTGAAGCTTTCTTT
CDR3aa: CASSWGGRTEAFF

len: 17
v_gene: TRBV2
j_gene: TRBJ2-2
abundance: NA
d_gene: TRBD2
CDR3nt: TGTGCCAGCAGGCGACTAGCGGGGAACGCGAACACCGGGGAGCTGTTTTTT
CDR3aa: CASRRLAGNANTGELFF

len: 10
v_gene: TRBV7-9
j_gene: TRBJ2-5
abundance: NA
d_gene: NA
CDR3nt: TGTTCCAGCAGTGAGTCCGCCCAGTACTTC
CDR3aa: CSSSESAQYF

len: 15
v_gene: TRBV19
j_gene: TRBJ2-5
abundance: NA
d_gene: NA
CDR3nt: TGTGCCAGTAGTATGGGATCAGGGATCCAAGAGACCCAGTACTTC
CDR3aa: CASSMGSGIQETQYF

len: 16
v_gene: TRBV11-3
j_gene: TRBJ2-3
abundance: NA
d_gene: NA
CDR3nt: TGTGCCAGCAGCTTAGCATTTGGCGGGGACACAGATACGCAGTATTTT
CDR3aa: CASSLAFGGDTDTQYF

len: 16
v_gene: TRBV7-9
j_gene: TRBJ1-1
abundance: NA
d_gene: NA
CDR3nt: TGTTCCAGCACCAGAAGAAGAACAGGAGCCGACACGGAAGCTTTCTTT
CDR3aa: CSSTRRRTGADTEAFF

len: 14
v_gene: TRBV6-1
j_gene: TRBJ1-1
abundance: NA
d_gene: TRBD1
CDR3nt: TGTGCCAGCAAACCGGGACAGAGGGAAACTGAAGCTTTCTTT
CDR3aa: CASKPGQRETEAFF

len: 15
v_gene: TRBV15
j_gene: TRBJ1-5
abundance: NA
d_gene: NA
CDR3nt: TGTGCCACCAGCCTAGTAAGGGGGAGCAATCAGCCCCAGCATTTT
CDR3aa: CATSLVRGSNQPQHF

len: 17
v_gene: TRBV7-8
j_gene: TRBJ1-4
abundance: NA
d_gene: NA
CDR3nt: TGTGCCAGCAGCAAAACAGGGACGCGGCCGACTAATGAAAAACTGTTTTTT
CDR3aa: CASSKTGTRPTNEKLFF

len: 14
v_gene: TRBV6-5
j_gene: TRBJ1-1
abundance: few
d_gene: NA
CDR3nt: TGTGCCAGCAGTTACTGGGGGGAGAACACTGAAGCTTTCTTT
CDR3aa: CASSYWGENTEAFF

len: 11
v_gene: TRBV11-2
j_gene: TRBJ2-7
abundance: NA
d_gene: NA
CDR3nt: TGTGCCAGCAGCGGGTCCGGGGAGCAGTACTTC
CDR3aa: CASSGSGEQYF

len: 12
v_gene: TRBV29-1
j_gene: TRBJ1-3
abundance: NA
d_gene: TRBD1
CDR3nt: TGCAGCGCAGGGACAGGTGAAAACACCATATATTTT
CDR3aa: CSAGTGENTIYF

len: 16
v_gene: TRBV14
j_gene: TRBJ2-7
abundance: NA
d_gene: NA
CDR3nt: TGTGCCAGCAGCTCACTAGCCCTGATGGGCTCCTACGAGCAGTACTTC
CDR3aa: CASSSLALMGSYEQYF

len: 14
v_gene: TRBV7-8
j_gene: TRBJ1-5
abundance: NA
d_gene: TRBD1
CDR3nt: TGTGCCAGCGGGACAGACAGGGTCAATCAGCCCCAGCATTTT
CDR3aa: CASGTDRVNQPQHF

len: 15
v_gene: TRBV30
j_gene: TRBJ2-2
abundance: NA
d_gene: TRBD2
CDR3nt: TGTGCCTGGAGTGTAGCGGGACGGGGGACCGGGGAGCTGTTTTTT
CDR3aa: CAWSVAGRGTGELFF

len: 15
v_gene: TRBV9
j_gene: TRBJ1-1
abundance: NA
d_gene: TRBD1
CDR3nt: TGTGCCAGCAGCGTAGCTGGGACAGGGGGGACTGAAGCTTTCTTT
CDR3aa: CASSVAGTGGTEAFF

len: 15
v_gene: TRBV7-8
j_gene: TRBJ2-7
abundance: NA
d_gene: NA
CDR3nt: TGTGCCAGCAGCCTGGTAATTACTAGCTCCTACGAGCAGTACTTC
CDR3aa: CASSLVITSSYEQYF

len: 13
v_gene: TRBV27
j_gene: TRBJ2-3
abundance: NA
d_gene: NA
CDR3nt: TGTGCCAGCAGTTTTGGGGCAACAGATACGCAGTATTTT
CDR3aa: CASSFGATDTQYF

len: 15
v_gene: TRBV9
j_gene: TRBJ1-1
abundance: NA
d_gene: NA
CDR3nt: TGTGCCAGCAGCGTAGATCCACAGAGAAACACTGAAGCTTTCTTT
CDR3aa: CASSVDPQRNTEAFF

len: 11
v_gene: TRBV20-1
j_gene: TRBJ2-7
abundance: NA
d_gene: TRBD1
CDR3nt: TGCAGTGCTACAAGACAGGGCCAACAGTACTTC
CDR3aa: CSATRQGQQYF

len: 15
v_gene: TRBV5-6
j_gene: TRBJ2-2
abundance: few
d_gene: NA
CDR3nt: TGTGCCAGCAGCCAATGGAGGGGTAACACCGGGGAGCTGTTTTTT
CDR3aa: CASSQWRGNTGELFF

len: 15
v_gene: TRBV18
j_gene: TRBJ2-3
abundance: NA
d_gene: TRBD2
CDR3nt: TGTGCCAGCTCACCATCTAGCGGGGTCACAGATACGCAGTATTTT
CDR3aa: CASSPSSGVTDTQYF

len: 17
v_gene: TRBV18
j_gene: TRBJ1-6
abundance: NA
d_gene: NA
CDR3nt: TGTGCCAGCTCACCACCTGGGGAGAGCTCCTATAATTCACCCCTCCACTTT
CDR3aa: CASSPPGESSYNSPLHF

len: 11
v_gene: TRBV30
j_gene: TRBJ2-1
abundance: NA
d_gene: NA
CDR3nt: TGTGCCTGGAGTGTTCGCGGTGAGCAGTTCTTC
CDR3aa: CAWSVRGEQFF

len: 15
v_gene: TRBV7-9
j_gene: TRBJ2-7
abundance: few
d_gene: NA
CDR3nt: TGTGCCAGCAGCCCCGCGGGGTCCCTTTCCTACGAGCAGTACTTC
CDR3aa: CASSPAGSLSYEQYF

len: 15
v_gene: TRBV7-9
j_gene: TRBJ1-1
abundance: few
d_gene: TRBD1
CDR3nt: TGTGCCAGCAGCGAGTGGGACAGGGCGAACACTGAAGCTTTCTTT
CDR3aa: CASSEWDRANTEAFF

len: 19
v_gene: TRBV19
j_gene: TRBJ2-7
abundance: few
d_gene: NA
CDR3nt: TGTGCCAGTACTATGGCGTACAGTTTGGGGGGGCAACGGTCCTACGAGCAGTACTTC
CDR3aa: CASTMAYSLGGQRSYEQYF

len: 17
v_gene: TRBV11-2
j_gene: TRBJ2-5
abundance: once
d_gene: NA
CDR3nt: TGTGCCAGCAGCTACCGGGATCGAAACCCGTACCAAGAGACCCAGTACTTC
CDR3aa: CASSYRDRNPYQETQYF

len: 14
v_gene: TRBV27
j_gene: TRBJ1-1
abundance: few
d_gene: NA
CDR3nt: TGTGCCAGCAGTTCCCCTCAGGGGAACACTGAAGCTTTCTTT
CDR3aa: CASSSPQGNTEAFF

len: 14
v_gene: TRBV5-1
j_gene: TRBJ1-2
abundance: NA
d_gene: NA
CDR3nt: TGCGCCAGCAGCTTGTGGGGAGAACGGAATGGCTACACCTTC
CDR3aa: CASSLWGERNGYTF

len: 15
v_gene: TRBV7-2
j_gene: TRBJ1-3
abundance: NA
d_gene: NA
CDR3nt: TGTGCCAGCAGCCGCGGAGGGAGGGATGGAAACACCATATATTTT
CDR3aa: CASSRGGRDGNTIYF